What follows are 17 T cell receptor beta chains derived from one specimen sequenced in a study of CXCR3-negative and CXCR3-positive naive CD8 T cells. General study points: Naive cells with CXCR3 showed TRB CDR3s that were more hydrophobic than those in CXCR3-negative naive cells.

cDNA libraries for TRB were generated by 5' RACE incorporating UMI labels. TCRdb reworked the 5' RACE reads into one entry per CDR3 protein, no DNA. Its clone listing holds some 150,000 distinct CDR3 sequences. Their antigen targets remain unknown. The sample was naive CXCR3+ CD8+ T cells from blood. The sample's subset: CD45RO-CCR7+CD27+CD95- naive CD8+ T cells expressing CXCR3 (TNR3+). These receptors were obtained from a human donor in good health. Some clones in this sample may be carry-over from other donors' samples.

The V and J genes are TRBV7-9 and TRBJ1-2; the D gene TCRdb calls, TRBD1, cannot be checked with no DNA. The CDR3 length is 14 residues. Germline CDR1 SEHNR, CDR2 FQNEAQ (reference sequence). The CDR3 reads CASSLLAGKFGYTF.

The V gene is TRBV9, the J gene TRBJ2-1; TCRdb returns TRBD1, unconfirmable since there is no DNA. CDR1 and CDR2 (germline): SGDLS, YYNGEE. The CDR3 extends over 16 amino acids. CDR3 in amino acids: CASSAGGPSSYNEQFF.

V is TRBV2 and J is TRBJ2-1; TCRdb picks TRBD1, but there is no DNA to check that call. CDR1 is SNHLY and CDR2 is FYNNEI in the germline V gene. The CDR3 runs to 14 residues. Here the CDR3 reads CASRDGQGNDEQFF. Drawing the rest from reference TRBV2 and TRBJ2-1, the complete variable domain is EPEVTQTPSHQVTQMGQEVILRCVPISNHLYFYWYRQILGQKVEFLVSFYNNEISEKSEIFDDQFSVERPDGSNFTLKIRSTKLEDSAMYFCASRDGQGNDEQFFGPGTRLTVL.

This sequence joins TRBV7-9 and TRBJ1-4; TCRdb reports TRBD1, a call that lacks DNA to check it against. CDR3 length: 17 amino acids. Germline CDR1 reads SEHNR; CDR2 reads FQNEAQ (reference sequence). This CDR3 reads CASSLTGVSGANEKLFF.

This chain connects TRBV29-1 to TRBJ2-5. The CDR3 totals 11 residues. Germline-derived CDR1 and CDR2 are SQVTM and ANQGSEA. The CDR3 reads CSDPSGPKEYF.

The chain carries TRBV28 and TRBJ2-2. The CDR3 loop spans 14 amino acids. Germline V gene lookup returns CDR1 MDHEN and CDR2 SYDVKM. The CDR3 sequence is CASSHQKNTGELFF.

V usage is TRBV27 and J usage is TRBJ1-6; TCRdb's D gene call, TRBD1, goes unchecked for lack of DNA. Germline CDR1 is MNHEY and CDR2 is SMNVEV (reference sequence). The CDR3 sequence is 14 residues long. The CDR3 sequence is CASKGGQGGSPLHF.

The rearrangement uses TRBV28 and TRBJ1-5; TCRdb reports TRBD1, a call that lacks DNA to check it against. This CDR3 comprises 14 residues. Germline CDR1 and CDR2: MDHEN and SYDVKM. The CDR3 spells CASSLRAGNQPQHF.

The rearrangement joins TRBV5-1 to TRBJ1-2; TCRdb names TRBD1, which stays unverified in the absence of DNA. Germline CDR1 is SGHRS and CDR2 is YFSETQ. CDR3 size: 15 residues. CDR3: CASSPPGGGGYGYTF. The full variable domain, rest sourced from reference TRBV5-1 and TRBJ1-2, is KAGVTQTPRYLIKTRGQQVTLSCSPISGHRSVSWYQQTPGQGLQFLFEYFSETQRNKGNFPGRFSGRQFSNSRSEMNVSTLELGDSALYLCASSPPGGGGYGYTFGSGTRLTVV.

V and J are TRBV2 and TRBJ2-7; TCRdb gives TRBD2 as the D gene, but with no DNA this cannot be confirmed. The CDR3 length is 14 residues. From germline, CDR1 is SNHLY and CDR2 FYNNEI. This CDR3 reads CASKGLADSYEQYF.

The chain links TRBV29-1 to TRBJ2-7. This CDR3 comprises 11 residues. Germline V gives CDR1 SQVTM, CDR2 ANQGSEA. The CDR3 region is CSVAAEYEQYF.

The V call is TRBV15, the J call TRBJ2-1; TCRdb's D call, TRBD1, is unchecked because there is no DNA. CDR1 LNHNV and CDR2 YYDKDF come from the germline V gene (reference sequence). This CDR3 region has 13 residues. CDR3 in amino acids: CATKGQSFNEQFF.

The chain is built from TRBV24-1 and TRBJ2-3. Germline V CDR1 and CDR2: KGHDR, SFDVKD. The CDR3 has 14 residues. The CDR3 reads CATSDAWSPDTQYF.

The CDR3 reads CASSLVSRGLQETQYF. This rearrangement joins TRBV7-6 to TRBJ2-5; TCRdb designates TRBD1, a call that cannot be tested without DNA. This CDR3 comprises 16 residues. Germline CDR1 reads SGHVS; CDR2 reads FNYEAQ.

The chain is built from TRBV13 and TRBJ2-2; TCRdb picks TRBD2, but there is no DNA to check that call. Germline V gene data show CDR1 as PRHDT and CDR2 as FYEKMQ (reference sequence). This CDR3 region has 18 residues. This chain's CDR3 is CASSTDYRERSNTGELFF.

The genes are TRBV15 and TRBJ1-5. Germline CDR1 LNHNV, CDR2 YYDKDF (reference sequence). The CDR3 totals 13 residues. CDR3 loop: CATSRDLYQPQHF.

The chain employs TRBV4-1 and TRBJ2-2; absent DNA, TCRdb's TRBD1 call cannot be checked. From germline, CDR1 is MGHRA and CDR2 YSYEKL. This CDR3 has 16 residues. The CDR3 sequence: CASSQEPQWGTGELFF.